The 21 T cell receptor beta chains below were found in one sample sequenced in a study of T cell responses to AZD1222 COVID-19 vaccine. This table comes from immunoSEQ multiplex PCR, and its TCRdb copy is limited to in-frame clones, with some not included. The profile shows approximately 160,000 clones, 90% to 95% of them singletons. This material consisted of peripheral blood, taken on day 0 of AZD1222 vaccination. The receptor source for this set is an adult in good health.

This chain joins TRBV5-1 and TRBJ1-3; D may be TRBD1 (5 bases). The V and J ends lost 0 bases and 2 bases respectively, with 12 bases between them. The CDR3 has 16 amino acids. CDR1 is SGHRS and CDR2 is YFSETQ in the germline V gene. CDR3 residues: CASSLGAGATGNTIYF. CDR3 coding DNA: TGCGCCAGCAGCTTGGGGGCCGGGGCGACTGGAAACACCATATATTTT.

The rearrangement joins TRBV20-1 to TRBJ2-7; no definite D call. V was cut by 4 bases and J by 6 bases, with 13 bases left in between. This CDR3 is built from 12 residues. Germline V gene data show CDR1 as DFQATT and CDR2 as SNEGSKA (reference sequence). CDR3 DNA: TGCAGTGCTAATGATCGCTTGGGCGAGCAGTACTTC. Its protein product is CSANDRLGEQYF.

This clone was found a few times. The V call is TRBV18, the J call TRBJ1-1, with 7 bases that match TRBD1. With V trimmed by 4 bases and J by 1 base, 3 bases remained unmatched. The CDR3 consists of 14 residues. CDR1 and CDR2 from the germline V gene are KGHSH and LQKENI. The DNA of the CDR3 is TGTGCCAGCTCACAGGGGGCGAGGAACACTGAAGCTTTCTTT. Protein sequence: CASSQGARNTEAFF.

Many counts were recorded for this clone. This sequence joins TRBV5-8 and TRBJ1-6; 8 bases align to TRBD1. The J segment lost 7 bases and the V segment lost 4 bases, leaving 7 bases of the junction unmatched. This CDR3 is built from 15 residues. CDR1 SGHTS and CDR2 YDEGEE come from the germline V gene. In nucleotides, the CDR3 is TGTGCCAGCAGCCGACGACAGGGGAGAAATTCACCCCTCCACTTT. It specifies CASSRRQGRNSPLHF.

This rearrangement joins TRBV6-2 or TRBV6-3 to TRBJ2-5, with a possible D match to TRBD2 (6 bases). V lost 6 bases, J lost 4 bases, and 18 bases lay in between. The CDR3 runs 15 residues. Per germline, CDR1 MNHEY and CDR2 SVGEGT. This CDR3 is CASSQYEEGLETQYF. CDR3 bases: TGTGCCAGCAGCCAGTATGAGGAGGGCTTAGAGACCCAGTACTTC.

This rearrangement joins TRBV6-2 or TRBV6-3 to TRBJ1-5; D is ambiguous. Looked up from germline, CDR1 is MNHEY and CDR2 is SVGEGT. CDR3 length: 13 amino acids. Trimming stripped 5 bases from V and 7 bases from J, with 12 bases between. CDR3 sequence reads: CASSLNSVQPQHF. In DNA, the CDR3 is TGTGCCAGCAGTCTTAACTCCGTACAGCCCCAGCATTTT.

This clone has only one observation. An end of the junction does not agree with germline; a read error may underlie this. V usage is TRBV24-1 and J usage is TRBJ1-2; 9 bases line up with TRBD1. Germline values: CDR1 KGHDR, CDR2 SFDVKD. This CDR3 has 12 amino acids. The CDR3 nucleotides are TGTGCCACCAGTGACTGGACAGGGGTTTGTAGCTTC. Translated, it gives CATSDWTGVCSF.

This chain joins TRBV5-8 and TRBJ2-5; D is uncertain. The V end was cut by 0 bases, the J end by 7 bases, with 7 bases between. Per the germline V gene, CDR1 is SGHTS and CDR2 is YDEGEE. The CDR3 runs to 12 residues. The CDR3 coding sequence is TGTGCCAGCAGCTTGGTAGAGGCGACCCAGTACTTC. This gives the protein CASSLVEATQYF.

The V gene is TRBV3-1 (or the pseudogene TRBV3-2), the J gene TRBJ2-1, with no clear D. This CDR3 has 15 amino acids. V gave up 1 base and J gave up 1 base, with 8 bases separating them. Per germline, CDR1 LGHDT and CDR2 YNNKEL (reference sequence). The DNA for the CDR3 is TGTGCCAGCAGCCAAGGTTTCGGTTCCTACAATGAGCAGTTCTTC. Translated: CASSQGFGSYNEQFF.

A word on this clone: The same CDR3 can be traced to other DNA sequences in this sample. The chain combines TRBV5-1 with TRBJ1-3; D gene uncertain. The germline V and J ends were trimmed by 0 bases and 4 bases, with 5 bases remaining between them. The CDR3 runs 13 residues. Per germline, CDR1 SGHRS and CDR2 YFSETQ. CDR3 region: CASSLETGNTIYF. DNA of the CDR3: TGCGCCAGCAGCTTGGAAACGGGAAACACCATATATTTT.

The V and J genes are TRBV19 and TRBJ2-5; possible D gene TRBD1, 5 bases. The CDR3 totals 14 residues. V was clipped by 2 bases and J by 5 bases, with 12 bases between them. Germline lookup yields CDR1 LNHDA and CDR2 SQIVND (reference sequence). In DNA form, the CDR3 reads TGTGCCAGTAGTATACGGGCAGGGTCGGAGACCCAGTACTTC. Amino acid sequence: CASSIRAGSETQYF.

The chain employs TRBV5-1 and TRBJ2-7; TRBD2 agrees at 11 bases. In germline, CDR1 is SGHRS, CDR2 YFSETQ. V lost 1 base and J lost 3; bases outside the gene matches: 6. CDR3 size: 16 residues. CDR3 sequence reads: CASSLTTGTSGYEQYF. CDR3 sequence (DNA): TGCGCCAGCAGCTTGACGACCGGGACTAGCGGCTACGAGCAGTACTTC.

V gene TRBV18 combines with J gene TRBJ1-2, with D possibly TRBD1 on 5 matching bases. Per the germline V gene, CDR1 is KGHSH and CDR2 is LQKENI. Trimming removed 5 bases at V and 2 bases at J, with 15 bases between. CDR3 length: 15 amino acids. For the CDR3, the DNA is TGTGCCAGCTCAACTCCTCTACAGGACAACTATGGCTACACCTTC. The encoded protein is CASSTPLQDNYGYTF.

This chain connects TRBV10-3 to TRBJ1-6; D may be TRBD1 (6 bases). The CDR3 spans 14 residues. The V and J ends lost 10 bases and 10 bases respectively, with 20 bases between them. Germline V gene sequence: CDR1 ENHRY, CDR2 SYGVKD. The CDR3 sequence: CATLPGTNPSPLHF. In DNA, the CDR3 is TGTGCCACGTTACCGGGGACAAACCCATCACCCCTCCACTTT.

This clone was detected once. The chain couples TRBV6-5 to TRBJ1-4; D is ambiguous. V gave up 6 bases and J gave up 4 bases, with 12 bases separating them. This CDR3 has 14 amino acids. Per germline, CDR1 MNHEY and CDR2 SVGAGI. The CDR3 protein is CASSSPVHNEKLFF. CDR3 DNA: TGTGCCAGCAGCTCCCCCGTGCATAATGAAAAACTGTTTTTT.

The chain is built from TRBV6-1 and TRBJ1-4; 7 bases align to TRBD1. With 2 bases clipped from V and 8 bases from J, the junction kept 8 bases outside the gene matches. Germline V CDR1 and CDR2: MNHNS, SASEGT. The CDR3 totals 15 residues. CDR3 sequence: CASSESEGAREKLFF. CDR3 nucleotides: TGTGCCAGCAGTGAATCTGAGGGGGCGCGCGAAAAACTGTTTTTT.

V and J are TRBV18 and TRBJ2-7; the match to TRBD1 covers 11 bases. The CDR3 loop spans 14 amino acids. V shed 3 bases, J shed 4 bases, and the junction held 2 bases outside the gene matches. Germline-derived CDR1 and CDR2 are KGHSH and LQKENI. This chain's CDR3 is CASSPDRGLYEQYF. The CDR3 region has the DNA TGTGCCAGCTCACCGGACAGGGGGCTTTACGAGCAGTACTTC.

The chain has TRBV5-1 and TRBJ2-2, with D unclear. The length of the CDR3 is 13 residues. The germline CDR1 and CDR2 sequences are SGHRS and YFSETQ. Trimming cost V 3 bases and J 5 bases, with 8 bases left between them. In DNA form, the CDR3 reads TGCGCCAGCAGCTGGGGTGGAACCGGGGAGCTGTTTTTT. Protein sequence: CASSWGGTGELFF.

The DNA of the CDR3 is TGTGCCAGCAGCTTTGGGGGTACAGGGGCGATTGGAAACACCATATATTTT. Protein product: CASSFGGTGAIGNTIYF. The rearrangement uses TRBV7-9 and TRBJ1-3; the match to TRBD1 covers 7 bases. V shed 3 bases, J shed 3 bases, and the junction held 11 bases outside the gene matches. CDR1 SEHNR and CDR2 FQNEAQ come from the germline V gene (reference sequence). The CDR3 covers 17 residues.

This rearrangement joins TRBV12-5 to TRBJ2-3; TRBD2 is a possible D gene (5 bases). CDR1 is LGHNT and CDR2 is FRNRAP in the germline V gene. The CDR3 contains 14 residues. Trimming took off 5 bases at V and 3 bases at J, with 12 bases between the two ends. The CDR3 here is CASGLAGLTDTQYF. The CDR3 region has the DNA TGTGCTAGTGGTCTCGCGGGCTTAACAGATACGCAGTATTTT.

V is TRBV6-5 and J is TRBJ2-3, with D maybe TRBD2 (6 bases). The germline V gene encodes CDR1 MNHEY and CDR2 SVGAGI. This CDR3 comprises 15 residues. Deletions cut 2 bases from V and 1 base from J, with 10 bases between. For the CDR3, the DNA is TGTGCCAGCAGTTACGCGGGGCTGGGCACAGATACGCAGTATTTT. Its protein is CASSYAGLGTDTQYF.